The clone carrying this T cell receptor beta chain was seen ten or more times. The ends were cut back, 6 bases at V and 3 bases at J, with 7 bases in the middle. Germline lookup yields CDR1 SGHNT and CDR2 YENEEA. This CDR3 region has 12 residues. This sample is drawn from a study of T cells in Graves' hyperthyroidism and ophthalmopathy. As for the study in general: Specimen type is peripheral blood, collected at initial diagnosis prior to any treatment.

Amplification of TCR beta CDR3 regions was performed using RNA transcripts as template. The HTBI primer set was used in a first-round RT-PCR of the TCR CDR3. TCRdb itself ran the multiplex PCR reads through MiXCR, one entry per CDR3 protein. Altogether a few hundred thousand distinct CDR3 sequences are present, approximately 15% being singletons, with the ten largest covering over 15%. J is TRBJ2-3 and V is TRBV11-3; D is undetermined. The sequence was obtained from a woman younger than 30 with Graves' hyperthyroidism. The sequencing input was blood. CDR3 bases: TGTGCCAGCAGGCGGAGTACAGATACGCAGTATTTT. Translated: CASRRSTDTQYF.